This record looks at one T cell receptor beta chain sequence and its context. Its antigen is still unknown. Base-call qualities are not available, and no considerably larger clone is one nucleotide away. This sample also contains other DNA sequences that code for the same CDR3. The High Capacity cDNA Reverse Transcription Kit was used to reverse transcribe all of the isolated RNA, meaning that expressed TCRB transcripts were what got sequenced. Naive, central memory and regulatory T cell samples underwent deep immunoSEQ sequencing, averaging around 3.9 million total reads per sample. Sorted cells were lysed in RLT buffer, and RNA was extracted using DNase-treated RNeasy Micro or Mini kits according to cell number. To prevent cross-contamination, each cell subset was processed individually, whereas patient and healthy donor samples were processed jointly. The immunoSEQ multiplex PCR was used to amplify TCRB sequences from cDNA, generating 87-bp fragments that spanned the CDR3 region. The amplicons were sequenced using the Illumina HiSeq platform. The authors' analysis ran thus. Synthetic template baselines were used to correct PCR bias computationally, reads within Hamming distance 2 were collapsed together, and singletons that could not be merged were discarded. Reads were aligned against IMGT so that V, D and J genes, CDR3 length and insertions or deletions at six rearrangement sites could be assigned. Clonotype counts were normalized to sorted cell number within each subset before computing true diversity and Gini coefficients with the tcR R package. The overlap coefficient, calculated on TCRB nucleotide sequences, was used to measure repertoire sharing. TCRdb took over this immuneACCESS table, retaining in-frame rearrangements with V and J assigned. Such tables are incomplete; in checked studies, under half of the missing clones stem from an unresolved V gene, and the remainder is unexplained. V, J and clone size derive from that table, while D and trimming were established from the DNA sequence. The sample data list about 150,000 clones, and approximately 52% of these were observed just once. 0.35% to 0.5% of the sample belongs to the ten largest clones.

The CDR3 covers 15 residues, taking in both the cysteine and the phenylalanine. Just the 45-base CDR3 DNA is kept, in frame starting at base 1. CDR1 LGHNA and CDR2 YNFKEQ are derived from the germline V gene. From V the trimming removes 1 base and from J it removes 9 bases, while the gene matches leave 5 bases of the junction unaccounted for. From each donor, a single peripheral blood sample of approximately 0.11 L on average was drawn into heparinised tubes. A BD FACSAria II and a panel including CD45RO, CCR7, CD25, CD127, CD95 and CD27 were used to sort naive, central memory, regulatory and stem cell-like memory CD4+ T cells. Every sorted population had a purity above 95%. PBMCs were isolated right away by Lymphoprep density gradient centrifugation and were stained directly, without culture. Samples were stained and sorted in pairs, with one healthy donor and one patient per experiment, so that batch effects were minimized.

The data derive from a study of beta chain features in type 1 diabetes listed by TCRdb under 2018. Context from the whole study: No differences in mean age, gender distribution, total cell number or subset yield were found between patients and healthy donors. A total of over 90,000,000 sorted cells were examined across all samples, and a strong correlation was observed between cell number per subset and RNA yield. In the study, recently diagnosed type 1 diabetes patients and matched healthy donors were compared on the TCRB repertoires of their sorted circulating CD4+ T cell subsets. Whereas all 30 or so donors provided naive and central memory subsets, regulatory and stem cell-like memory subsets were isolated from just 8 patients and roughly eight healthy donors. Here is what the overall study found, with its caveats: Sequencing cDNA rather than genomic DNA could over-represent highly expressing activated cells, although activation and CD3 levels did not differ between groups. Shorter templates might be favored by PCR, yet because patient and control samples were amplified and corrected together, any such skew would affect both groups equally. Only small numbers of individuals were included in the HLA sub-analyses, which left unresolved whether HLA type had any influence on TCRB rearrangement. At VDJ recombination sites, type 1 diabetes patients had fewer insertions and more deleted nucleotides, which implies abnormalities in thymic rearrangement. Type 1 diabetes patients showed a moderate but significant shortening of TCRB CDR3 length in all four CD4+ subsets. The naive, central memory and regulatory TCRB repertoires appeared to resemble one another more closely among patients than among healthy donors.

The clonotype was recovered from a man aged 18 to 29 in good health. Sequencing was carried out using Tregs from blood. What the cell subset or site label conveys for this sample: regulatory CD4+ T cells. The rearrangement joined TRBV4-2 to TRBJ2-1, with TRBD2 matching 11 junction bases. The CDR3 is CASSQVAGGPGEQFF. The nucleotides read TGTGCCAGCAGCCAAGTAGCGGGAGGGCCCGGTGAGCAGTTCTTC.